This TCR beta chain was profiled in a study of blood T cell repertoires in COVID-19 (dated by TCRdb to the early 2020s). Notes on the research overall: Samples from collaborators originated in the United States, Italy and Spain and spanned both the acute and convalescent phases of COVID-19. The prospective study material was composed of cDNA or gDNA derived from T cells, B-cell-depleted T cells, or PBMCs. The dataset comprised deeply sampled blood TCRbeta repertoires from subjects exposed to, actively infected with, or recovered from COVID-19. The repertoires were released in a freely available public database intended as a resource for research on the immune response to SARS-CoV-2. Samples came from the ongoing ImmuneRACE study (first 160 participants) plus 1,254 subjects from 6 global collaborators. The sample metadata nearly always contained a de-identified subject ID, COVID-19 status, age in years and sex. Where available, HLA class I and class II types were obtained from metadata supplied by the sample provider rather than from assay-based typing.

The immunoSEQ Assay, a bias-controlled multiplex PCR, was used to amplify TCRbeta CDR3 regions from genomic DNA. On the authors' methods: Within the assay, amplification of reference gene primers was used to estimate how many nucleated cells each sample contained. Sequence reads were collapsed and filtered to measure the absolute abundance of every unique TCRbeta CDR3 rearrangement. Productive Simpson clonality was computed per sample as the square root of Simpson's diversity index over productive rearrangements. The table was pulled from immuneACCESS by TCRdb, which kept in-frame rearrangements only. Such tables lose some clones; where checked, under half of the loss comes from unresolved V genes, and the rest has no known cause. Clone size and V and J calls were adopted from that table, with D and trimming inferred from the DNA. The sample contains 120,000 or so clones, approximately 80% of them found a single time. Of the sample, more than 4.5% falls within the top ten clones.

Paper-wide results and their limitations: The quantity of clinical and demographic metadata differed by source and by participant and was supplied without curation.

Whole blood was collected in K2EDTA tubes by collaborating institutions according to the institutions' own protocols. For TCRbeta analysis, collaborator samples were shipped as frozen whole blood, as isolated PBMCs, or as DNA extracted from either sample type. A remark on this clone: Its antigen is currently not known. One base away there is no much larger clone; base qualities are not given.

Sample: peripheral blood. This TCR was recovered from a woman between 65 and 79 years old with acute or convalescent COVID-19.

The CDR3 region reads CASSLFNEKLFF. The nucleotide sequence is TGTGCCAGCAGCCTCTTTAATGAAAAACTGTTTTTT. The rearrangement combines TRBV7-8 with TRBJ1-4; the D gene lacks a confident call. V loses 5 bases of germline sequence and J loses 4 bases, and the interval between the two ends is 5 bases. As encoded in the germline V gene, CDR1 is SGHVS while CDR2 is FQNEAQ. Measured from the cysteine to the phenylalanine, the CDR3 is 12 residues long. The retained sequence is limited to the CDR3, 36 bases, with the frame set at the first base.